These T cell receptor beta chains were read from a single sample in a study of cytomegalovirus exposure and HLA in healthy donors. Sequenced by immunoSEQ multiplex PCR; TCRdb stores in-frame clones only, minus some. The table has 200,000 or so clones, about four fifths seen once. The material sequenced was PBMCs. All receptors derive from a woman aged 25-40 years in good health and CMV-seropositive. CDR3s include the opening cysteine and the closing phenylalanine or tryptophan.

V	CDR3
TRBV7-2	CASSLSGTLTYEQYF
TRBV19	CASSPRNTEAFF
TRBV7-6	CASSLVGGLAGGRETQYF
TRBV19	CASRLGRGLQETQYF
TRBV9	CASSVGGVSYEQYF
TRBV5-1	CASSLSRPEKLFF
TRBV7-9	CASSPTGVSGANVLTF
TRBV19	CASSWSGPPGQETQYF
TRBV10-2	CASSDRGQSEAFF
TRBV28	CASSQRQGAGNQPQHF
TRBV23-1	CASPPEDEQYF
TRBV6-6	CASSTDRTIGGYTF
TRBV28	CASRGQGEDYGYTF
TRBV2	CASSDPGQGKGRNQPQHF
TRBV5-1	CASSLGLGRATDTQYF
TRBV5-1	CASSLMKDRTGECF
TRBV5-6	CASSYRGSLNEQFF
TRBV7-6	CASSLEQGVWYNEQFF
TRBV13	CASSLGPIPIGREFNYGYTF
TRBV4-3	CASSQDGQGWAEKLFF
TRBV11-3	CASSCPDIQETQYF
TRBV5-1	CASSLVARSSGNTIYF
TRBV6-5	CASSYGLAVYEQYF
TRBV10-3	CAIMRGPGTEAFF
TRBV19	CASSSSGANVLTF
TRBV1	CTSSHQGLGLATPANSEQYF
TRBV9	CASSVVADTIYF
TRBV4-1	CASSQEAGTVYEQYF
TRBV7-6	CASMGYRSTGELFF
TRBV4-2	CASSQDKGPSPRELFF
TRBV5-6	CASSPRGVSEQYF
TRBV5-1	CASSLVREDYNEQFF
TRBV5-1	CASRFRDRNEKLFF
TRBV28	CASRTGGVSGNTIYF
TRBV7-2	CASSSGQGVPGANVLTF
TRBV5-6	CASSLVSAGELFF